This passage covers 10 T cell receptor beta chains from one sample sequenced in a study of CD8 T cells in ankylosing spondylitis. TCRdb processed the 5' RACE reads anew with MiXCR; each CDR3 protein has one entry. The sample contains 35,000 to 50,000 distinct CDR3 sequences, just under 4% of which appear only once. Sequencing was done on a sample of blood, either unsorted or a sorted T cell fraction (not recorded which). The receptors were gathered from a female donor with ankylosing spondylitis or in good health (not recorded which).

This clonotype was counted many times. The chain joins TRBV9 to TRBJ2-5; 7 nucleotides match TRBD1. Germline V gives CDR1 SGDLS, CDR2 YYNGEE. This CDR3 has 16 amino acids. The V segment lost 0 bases and the J segment 0 bases; nucleotides outside the gene matches: 5. CDR3 protein: CASSVETGLDQETQYF. CDR3 DNA sequence: TGTGCCAGCAGCGTAGAGACAGGGTTAGACCAAGAGACCCAGTACTTC.

In this sample, this clonotype turned up many times. The chain combines TRBV9 with TRBJ2-3; 12 bases fit TRBD2. The CDR3 totals 17 residues. V trimming: 2 bases; J trimming: 4 bases; junction bases outside the gene matches: 8. The germline gives CDR1 SGDLS, CDR2 YYNGEE. The CDR3, as DNA: TGTGCCAGCAGCGTGCTAGCGGGGGGGGGGAGCCCAGATACGCAGTATTTT. Protein sequence: CASSVLAGGGSPDTQYF.

This clonotype was picked up many times. The chain links TRBV9 to TRBJ2-1, with D perhaps matching TRBD2 (6 bases). CDR3 size: 15 residues. The germline CDR1 and CDR2 sequences are SGDLS and YYNGEE. V shed 3 bases and J shed 2 bases, with 12 bases lying between them. The CDR3 bases are TGTGCCAGCAGCGCCCGGGGGATCACCTACAATGAGCAGTTCTTC. It encodes CASSARGITYNEQFF.

This clonotype was found many times. The chain is built from TRBV9 and TRBJ2-3; 10 positions agree with TRBD1. The CDR3 has 15 amino acids. CDR1 and CDR2 from the germline V gene are SGDLS and YYNGEE. V lost 3 bases to trimming and J lost 1 base; unmatched junction nucleotides: 2. CDR3 loop: CASSAGTGGTDTQYF. DNA for the CDR3: TGTGCCAGCAGCGCCGGGACAGGGGGCACAGATACGCAGTATTTT.

This clonotype was observed at least ten times. The chain links TRBV9 to TRBJ2-1; tentative D call: TRBD2 (6 bases). The CDR3 consists of 15 residues. Germline CDR1 reads SGDLS; CDR2 reads YYNGEE. V lost 0 bases and J lost 7, with 14 bases in between. The CDR3 DNA follows: TGTGCCAGCAGCGTAGGCGGGAAAACCGGGAATGAGCAGTTCTTC. Protein sequence: CASSVGGKTGNEQFF.

The chain couples TRBV9 to TRBJ2-1; perhaps TRBD2 as D (5 bases). Trimming took off 3 bases at V and 0 bases at J, with 10 bases between the two ends. The germline V gene encodes CDR1 SGDLS and CDR2 YYNGEE. The CDR3 has 15 residues. The CDR3 DNA reads as TGTGCCAGCAGCGCCCTCACTAGCTCCTACAATGAGCAGTTCTTC. Amino acids: CASSALTSSYNEQFF.

This clonotype is medium-sized in the sample. The chain is built from TRBV9 and TRBJ1-2, with D unclear. CDR3 length: 13 residues. Germline V gene sequence: CDR1 SGDLS, CDR2 YYNGEE. With 5 bases removed from V and 0 bases from J, the gap between germline ends came to 8 bases. The DNA for the CDR3 is TGTGCCAGCAGGTCAGAAACTAACTATGGCTACACCTTC. Translated, it gives CASRSETNYGYTF.

This clonotype was seen at least ten times. This chain joins TRBV9 and TRBJ1-2; D call uncertain. Between the trimmed V and J ends, which lost 4 bases and 2 bases, there was a span of 12 bases. Germline values: CDR1 SGDLS, CDR2 YYNGEE. This CDR3 has 14 amino acids. CDR3 nucleotides: TGTGCCAGCAGCTATGAGGGAGCGAACTATGGCTACACCTTC. Its translation: CASSYEGANYGYTF.

This clonotype has a count of ten or more. The J gene is TRBJ1-2, the V gene TRBV9; D gene ambiguous. The CDR3 spans 13 residues. Germline V gives CDR1 SGDLS, CDR2 YYNGEE. V was trimmed by 1 base and J by 8 bases, leaving 12 bases between them. The CDR3 spells CASSVILDGGYTF. The DNA of the CDR3 is TGTGCCAGCAGCGTAATTTTGGATGGGGGCTACACCTTC.

This clonotype qualifies as medium-sized. This chain connects TRBV9 to TRBJ1-1; D uncertain. Trimming removed 0 bases from V and 1 base from J, with 10 bases in between. The CDR3 has 15 residues. Germline-derived CDR1 and CDR2 are SGDLS and YYNGEE. The CDR3 DNA reads as TGTGCCAGCAGCGTAGCTGTGGGCGAGAACACTGAAGCTTTCTTT. Translating gives CASSVAVGENTEAFF. The complete variable domain, with remaining parts taken from reference TRBV9 and TRBJ1-1, reads DSGVTQTPKHLITATGQRVTLRCSPRSGDLSVYWYQQSLDQGLQFLIQYYNGEERAKGNILERFSAQQFPDLHSELNLSSLELGDSALYFCASSVAVGENTEAFFGQGTRLTVV.